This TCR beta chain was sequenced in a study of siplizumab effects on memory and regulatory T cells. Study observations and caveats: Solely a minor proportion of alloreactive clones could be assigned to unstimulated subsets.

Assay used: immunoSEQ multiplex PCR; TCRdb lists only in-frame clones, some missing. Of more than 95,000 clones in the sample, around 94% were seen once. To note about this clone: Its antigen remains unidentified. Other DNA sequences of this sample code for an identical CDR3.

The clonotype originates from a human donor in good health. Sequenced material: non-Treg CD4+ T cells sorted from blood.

The CDR3 DNA is TGTGCCAGCTCGCCTCATTTAGAGCAAGGCGAGCAGTACTTC. The encoded protein is CASSPHLEQGEQYF. The chain uses TRBV18 and TRBJ2-7; D gene ambiguous. The CDR3 is 14 residues long. CDR1 KGHSH and CDR2 LQKENI come from the germline V gene. Trimming took off 6 bases at V and 6 bases at J, with 18 bases between the two ends.